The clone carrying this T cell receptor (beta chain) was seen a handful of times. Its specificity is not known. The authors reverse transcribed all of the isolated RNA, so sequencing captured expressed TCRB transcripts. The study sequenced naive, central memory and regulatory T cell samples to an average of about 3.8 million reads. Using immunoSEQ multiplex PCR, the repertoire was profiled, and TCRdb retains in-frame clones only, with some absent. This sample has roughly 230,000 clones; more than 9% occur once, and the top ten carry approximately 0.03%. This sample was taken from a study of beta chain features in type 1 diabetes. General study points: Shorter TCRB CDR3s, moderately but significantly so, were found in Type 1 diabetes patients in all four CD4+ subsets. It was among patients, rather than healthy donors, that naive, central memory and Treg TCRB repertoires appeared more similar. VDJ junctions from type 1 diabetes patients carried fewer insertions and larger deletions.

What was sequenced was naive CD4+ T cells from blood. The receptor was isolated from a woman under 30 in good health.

The CDR3 DNA is TGTGCCTGGAGTTCCCTAGCGGACATCTACAATGAGCAGTTCTTC. It specifies CAWSSLADIYNEQFF. This chain joins TRBV30 and TRBJ2-1, with 7 bases fitting TRBD2. Germline trimming cut 2 bases from V and 3 bases from J; bases unmatched to any gene: 7. The length of the CDR3 is 15 residues. Per germline, CDR1 GTSNPN and CDR2 SVGIG (reference sequence).